One T cell receptor beta chain is described in this entry. The junction had 6 bases not matched to a gene; V was cut back by 2 bases and J by 1 base. There are 16 residues in the CDR3. Germline V gives CDR1 SGHNT, CDR2 YYREEE (reference sequence). Clones were sequenced by immunoSEQ multiplex PCR, and TCRdb holds only the in-frame ones, with some missing. The sample consists of 200,000 to 300,000 clones, roughly 88% of them appearing once. Participants, about 18 to 100 years old, spanned approximately 26 US areas. This sample was taken from a study of blood T cell repertoires in COVID-19. Study as a whole: T cells, B-cell-depleted T cells, or PBMCs supplied cDNA or gDNA.

Sample: PBMCs or T cells enriched from blood (not recorded which). This TCR came from a woman aged 35 to 49 with acute COVID-19. This chain joins TRBV5-4 and TRBJ2-3; TRBD1 matches 8 bases. CDR3 residues: CASSLGQGLGTDTQYF. The CDR3 DNA reads as TGTGCCAGCAGCTTAGGACAGGGTCTTGGCACAGATACGCAGTATTTT.